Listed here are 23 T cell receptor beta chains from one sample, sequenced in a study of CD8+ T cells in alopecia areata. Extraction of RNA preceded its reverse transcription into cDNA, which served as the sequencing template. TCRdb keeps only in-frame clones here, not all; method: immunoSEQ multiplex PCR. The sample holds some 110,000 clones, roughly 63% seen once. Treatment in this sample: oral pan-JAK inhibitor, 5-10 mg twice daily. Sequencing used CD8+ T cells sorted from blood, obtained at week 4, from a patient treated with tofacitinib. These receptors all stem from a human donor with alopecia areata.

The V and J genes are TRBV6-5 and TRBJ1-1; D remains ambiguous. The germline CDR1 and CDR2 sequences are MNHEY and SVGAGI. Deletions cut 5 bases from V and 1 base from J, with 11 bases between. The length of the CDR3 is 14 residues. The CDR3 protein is CASSATTSNTEAFF. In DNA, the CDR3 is TGTGCCAGCAGTGCGACAACCTCGAACACTGAAGCTTTCTTT.

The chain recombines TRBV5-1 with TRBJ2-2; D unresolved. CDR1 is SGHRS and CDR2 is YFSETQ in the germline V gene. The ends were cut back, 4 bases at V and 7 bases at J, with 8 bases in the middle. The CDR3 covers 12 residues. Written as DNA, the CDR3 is TGCGCCAGCAGCGAAGGATACGGGGAGCTGTTTTTT. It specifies CASSEGYGELFF.

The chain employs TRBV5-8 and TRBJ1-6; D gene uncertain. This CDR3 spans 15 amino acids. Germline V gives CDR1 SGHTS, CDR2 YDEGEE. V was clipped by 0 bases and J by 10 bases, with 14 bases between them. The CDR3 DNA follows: TGTGCCAGCAGCTTGGAACCCGGAGGGAGATCACCCCTCCACTTT. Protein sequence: CASSLEPGGRSPLHF.

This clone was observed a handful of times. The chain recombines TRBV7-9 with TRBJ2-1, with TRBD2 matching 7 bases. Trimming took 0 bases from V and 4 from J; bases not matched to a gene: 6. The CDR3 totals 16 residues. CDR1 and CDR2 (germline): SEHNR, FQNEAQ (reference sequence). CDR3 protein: CASSLAGLGVYNEQFF. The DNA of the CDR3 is TGTGCCAGCAGCTTAGCCGGACTAGGGGTTTACAATGAGCAGTTCTTC.

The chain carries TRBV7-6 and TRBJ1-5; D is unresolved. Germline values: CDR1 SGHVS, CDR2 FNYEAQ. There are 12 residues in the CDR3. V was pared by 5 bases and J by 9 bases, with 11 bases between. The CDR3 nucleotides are TGTGCCAGCAGCGACGGCTCAGGGCCCCAGCATTTT. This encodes CASSDGSGPQHF.

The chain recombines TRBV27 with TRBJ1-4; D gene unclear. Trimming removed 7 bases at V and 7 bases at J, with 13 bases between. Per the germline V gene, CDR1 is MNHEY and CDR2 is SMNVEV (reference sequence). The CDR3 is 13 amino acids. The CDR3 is CASTLLLGEKLFF. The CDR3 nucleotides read TGTGCCAGCACCCTTTTATTGGGTGAAAAACTGTTTTTT.

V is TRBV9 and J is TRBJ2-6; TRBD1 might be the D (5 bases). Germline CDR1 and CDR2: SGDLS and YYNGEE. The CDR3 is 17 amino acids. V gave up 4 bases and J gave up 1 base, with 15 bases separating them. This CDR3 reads CASSITPQGSGANVLTF. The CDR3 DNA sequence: TGTGCCAGCAGCATAACACCCCAGGGATCTGGGGCCAACGTCCTGACTTTC.

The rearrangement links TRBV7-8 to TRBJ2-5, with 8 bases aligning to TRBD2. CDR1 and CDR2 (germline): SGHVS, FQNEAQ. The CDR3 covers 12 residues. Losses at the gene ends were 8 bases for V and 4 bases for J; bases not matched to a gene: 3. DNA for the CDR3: TGTGCCAGCCACGGGGGGGTAGAGACCCAGTACTTC. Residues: CASHGGVETQYF.

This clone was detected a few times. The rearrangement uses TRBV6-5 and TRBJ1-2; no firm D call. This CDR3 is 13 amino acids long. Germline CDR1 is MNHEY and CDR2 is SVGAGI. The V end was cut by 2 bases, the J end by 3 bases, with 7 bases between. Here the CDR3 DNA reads TGTGCCAGCAGTTACGAGGCGGACTATGGCTACACCTTC. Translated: CASSYEADYGYTF.

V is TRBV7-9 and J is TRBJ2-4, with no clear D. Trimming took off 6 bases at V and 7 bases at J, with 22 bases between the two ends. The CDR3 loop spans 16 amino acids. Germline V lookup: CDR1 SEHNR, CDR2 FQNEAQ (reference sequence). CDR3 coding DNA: TGTGCCAGCAGACCCCTGCCCGAACAAATCGGGAACATTCAGTACTTC. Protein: CASRPLPEQIGNIQYF.

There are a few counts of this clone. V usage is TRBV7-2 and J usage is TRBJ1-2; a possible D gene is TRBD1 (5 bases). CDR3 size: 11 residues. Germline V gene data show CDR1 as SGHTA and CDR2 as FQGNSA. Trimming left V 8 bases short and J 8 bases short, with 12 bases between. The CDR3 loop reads CASEGLGGYTF. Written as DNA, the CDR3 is TGTGCCAGCGAGGGGCTGGGGGGCTACACCTTC.

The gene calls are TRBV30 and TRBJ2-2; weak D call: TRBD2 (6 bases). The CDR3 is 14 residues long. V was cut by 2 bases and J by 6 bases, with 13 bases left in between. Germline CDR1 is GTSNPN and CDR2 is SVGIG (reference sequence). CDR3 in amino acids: CAWSFPRDSGELFF. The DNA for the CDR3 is TGTGCCTGGAGTTTCCCACGGGACTCCGGGGAGCTGTTTTTT.

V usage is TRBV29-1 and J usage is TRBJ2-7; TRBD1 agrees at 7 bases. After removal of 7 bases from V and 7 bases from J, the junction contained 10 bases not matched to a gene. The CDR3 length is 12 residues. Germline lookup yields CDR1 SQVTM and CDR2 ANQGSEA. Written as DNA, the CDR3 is TGCAGCGCCGGGACAGAAGTTCGAGAGCAGTACTTC. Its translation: CSAGTEVREQYF.

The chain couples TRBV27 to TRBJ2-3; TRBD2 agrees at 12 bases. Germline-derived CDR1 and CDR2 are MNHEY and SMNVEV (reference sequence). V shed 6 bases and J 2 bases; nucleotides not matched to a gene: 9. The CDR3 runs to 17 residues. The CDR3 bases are TGTGCCAGCAGCCATCGACTAGCGGGGGCCCACACAGATACGCAGTATTTT. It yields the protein CASSHRLAGAHTDTQYF.

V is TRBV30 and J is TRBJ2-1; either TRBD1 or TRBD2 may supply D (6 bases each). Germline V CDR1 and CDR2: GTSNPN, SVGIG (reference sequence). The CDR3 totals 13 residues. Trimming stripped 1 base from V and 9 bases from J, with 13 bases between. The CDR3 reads CAWSAGAGGEQFF. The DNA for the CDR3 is TGTGCCTGGAGTGCGGGGGCCGGTGGTGAGCAGTTCTTC.

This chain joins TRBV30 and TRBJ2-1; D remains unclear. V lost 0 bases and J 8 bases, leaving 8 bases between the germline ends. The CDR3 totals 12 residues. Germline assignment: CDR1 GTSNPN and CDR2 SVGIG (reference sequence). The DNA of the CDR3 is TGTGCCTGGAGTGTAAGGTGGGATGAGCAGTTCTTC. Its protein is CAWSVRWDEQFF.

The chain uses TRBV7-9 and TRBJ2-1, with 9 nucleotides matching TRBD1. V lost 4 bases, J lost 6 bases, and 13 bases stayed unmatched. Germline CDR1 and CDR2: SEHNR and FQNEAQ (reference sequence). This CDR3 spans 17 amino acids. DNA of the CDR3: TGTGCCAGCAGCTCTCCCCTCCCGGGACAGGGCGGCAATGAGCAGTTCTTC. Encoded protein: CASSSPLPGQGGNEQFF. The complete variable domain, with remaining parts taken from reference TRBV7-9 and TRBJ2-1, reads DTGVSQNPRHKITKRGQNVTFRCDPISEHNRLYWYRQTLGQGPEFLTYFQNEAQLEKSRLLSDRFSAERPKGSFSTLEIQRTEQGDSAMYLCASSSPLPGQGGNEQFFGPGTRLTVL.

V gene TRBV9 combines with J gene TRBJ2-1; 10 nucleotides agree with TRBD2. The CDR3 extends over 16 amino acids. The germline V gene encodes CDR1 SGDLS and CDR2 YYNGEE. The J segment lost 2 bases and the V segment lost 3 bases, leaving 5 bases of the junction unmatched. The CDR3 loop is CASSAAGGGPYNEQFF. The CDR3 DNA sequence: TGTGCCAGCAGCGCAGCGGGGGGGGGACCCTACAATGAGCAGTTCTTC.

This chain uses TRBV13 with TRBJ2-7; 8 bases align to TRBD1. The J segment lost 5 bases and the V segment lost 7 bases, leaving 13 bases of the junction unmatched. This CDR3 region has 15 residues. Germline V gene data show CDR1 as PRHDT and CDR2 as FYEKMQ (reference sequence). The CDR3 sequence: CASIVRGQVFDEQYF. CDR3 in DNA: TGTGCCAGCATAGTGAGGGGACAGGTATTCGACGAGCAGTACTTC.

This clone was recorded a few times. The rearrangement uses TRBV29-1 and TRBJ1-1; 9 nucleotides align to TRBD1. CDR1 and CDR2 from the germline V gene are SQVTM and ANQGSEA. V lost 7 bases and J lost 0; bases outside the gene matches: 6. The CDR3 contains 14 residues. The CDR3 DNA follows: TGCAGCGCTTGGACAGGGGCGCTGAACACTGAAGCTTTCTTT. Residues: CSAWTGALNTEAFF.

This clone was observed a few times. The CDR3 is CASRALDSTYQPQHF. In DNA form, the CDR3 reads TGTGCCAGCAGGGCTCTGGACAGCACGTATCAGCCCCAGCATTTT. The chain carries TRBV6-5 and TRBJ1-5; maybe TRBD1 (6 bases). V gave up 6 bases and J gave up 5 bases, with 17 bases separating them. The germline CDR1 and CDR2 sequences are MNHEY and SVGAGI. The CDR3 covers 15 residues.

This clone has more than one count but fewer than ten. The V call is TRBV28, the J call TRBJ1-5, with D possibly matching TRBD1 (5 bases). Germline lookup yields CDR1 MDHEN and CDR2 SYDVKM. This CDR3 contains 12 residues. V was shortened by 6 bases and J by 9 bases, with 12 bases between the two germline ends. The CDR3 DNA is TGTGCCAGCAGCCCAGGGTCGTGGCCCCAGCATTTT. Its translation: CASSPGSWPQHF.

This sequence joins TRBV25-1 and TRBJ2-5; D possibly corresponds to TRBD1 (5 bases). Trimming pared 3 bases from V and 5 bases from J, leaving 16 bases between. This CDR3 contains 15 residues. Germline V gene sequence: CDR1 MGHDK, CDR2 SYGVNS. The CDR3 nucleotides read TGTGCCAGCAGTGATAGTCTACAGGCTGGTGAGACCCAGTACTTC. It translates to CASSDSLQAGETQYF.